A selection of T cell receptor beta chains follows, all from one sample in a study of T cell responses to AZD1222 COVID-19 vaccine. Profiling relied on immunoSEQ multiplex PCR, and the TCRdb table lists in-frame clones only, not all of them. The table records some 31,000 clones, about 93% of them present only once. This material consisted of peripheral blood, taken on day 0 of AZD1222 vaccination. The source is an adult in good health. Both conserved end residues are part of each CDR3. Each record gives: J gene, V gene, D gene, clone size, CDR3 protein, CDR3 DNA. D genes are given only for firm matches. The size field is filled for only some rows; it gives once, few, many or a size class.

J: TRBJ2-2; V: TRBV15; D: TRBD2; size: -; CDR3: CATSRDRLSGRYTGELFF; DNA: TGTGCCACCAGCAGAGACCGCCTGAGCGGGAGGTACACCGGGGAGCTGTTTTTT
J: TRBJ2-1; V: TRBV5-1; D: TRBD2; size: once; CDR3: CASSPDSGTSGSEQFF; DNA: TGCGCCAGCAGCCCAGACTCCGGGACTAGCGGAAGTGAGCAGTTCTTC
J: TRBJ1-5; V: TRBV28; D: -; size: -; CDR3: CASSLWSDRFINQPQHF; DNA: TGTGCCAGCAGTTTATGGTCGGATAGGTTTATCAATCAGCCCCAGCATTTT
J: TRBJ1-2; V: TRBV5-4; D: TRBD1; size: -; CDR3: CASSSLSTGWYGYTF; DNA: TGTGCCAGCAGCAGCCTCTCGACAGGGTGGTATGGCTACACCTTC
J: TRBJ1-4; V: TRBV4-3; D: -; size: -; CDR3: CASSQDRGSAWEKLFF; DNA: TGCGCCAGCAGCCAAGACCGGGGATCTGCATGGGAAAAACTGTTTTTT
J: TRBJ1-4; V: TRBV3-1/TRBV3-2; D: -; size: -; CDR3: CASSPSGVSNEKLFF; DNA: TGTGCCAGCAGCCCTTCGGGGGTGTCTAATGAAAAACTGTTTTTT
J: TRBJ1-6; V: TRBV3-1/TRBV3-2; D: TRBD1; size: once; CDR3: CASSDRDSNSPLHF; DNA: TGTGCCAGCAGCGATCGGGACAGTAATTCACCCCTCCACTTT
J: TRBJ2-7; V: TRBV15; D: -; size: -; CDR3: CATNDRSSYEQYF; DNA: TGTGCCACCAACGACAGGAGCTCCTACGAGCAGTACTTC
J: TRBJ2-1; V: TRBV18; D: TRBD2; size: -; CDR3: CASSPPRGTSGRNNEQFF; DNA: TGTGCCAGCTCACCACCCCGAGGGACTAGCGGGAGGAACAATGAGCAGTTCTTC
J: TRBJ2-1; V: TRBV5-1; D: -; size: -; CDR3: CASSLALGARYNEQFF; DNA: TGCGCCAGCAGCTTGGCTCTCGGGGCTCGCTACAATGAGCAGTTCTTC
J: TRBJ1-5; V: TRBV19; D: -; size: -; CDR3: CASTLGPSNQPQHF; DNA: TGTGCCAGTACCCTCGGGCCTAGCAATCAGCCCCAGCATTTT
J: TRBJ1-2; V: TRBV11-2; D: TRBD1; size: -; CDR3: CASSSRPGTGFGDYGYTF; DNA: TGTGCCAGCAGCTCGCGTCCCGGGACAGGGTTTGGGGACTATGGCTACACCTTC
J: TRBJ2-1; V: TRBV18; D: TRBD1; size: once; CDR3: CASSGRTGNYNEQFF; DNA: TGTGCCAGCTCAGGACGGACAGGGAACTACAATGAGCAGTTCTTC
J: TRBJ2-7; V: TRBV7-8; D: TRBD2; size: -; CDR3: CASSPRGGRYEQYF; DNA: TGTGCCAGCAGCCCGCGGGGGGGTAGGTACGAGCAGTACTTC
J: TRBJ2-1; V: TRBV6-4; D: -; size: -; CDR3: CASSEQAAGPHMQFF; DNA: TGTGCCAGCAGTGAACAGGCGGCTGGGCCCCACATGCAGTTCTTC
J: TRBJ1-1; V: TRBV6-5; D: -; size: -; CDR3: CASRDSGLGNTEAFF; DNA: TGTGCCAGCAGGGACTCGGGGCTCGGGAACACTGAAGCTTTCTTT
J: TRBJ1-1; V: TRBV28; D: -; size: -; CDR3: CASSGTQNTEAFF; DNA: TGTGCCAGCAGTGGTACACAGAACACTGAAGCTTTCTTT
J: TRBJ1-5; V: TRBV27; D: TRBD1; size: -; CDR3: CASSPHTRQGSNQPQHF; DNA: TGTGCCAGCAGTCCCCATACCAGACAGGGGAGCAATCAGCCCCAGCATTTT
J: TRBJ1-5; V: TRBV9; D: TRBD1; size: -; CDR3: CASSGGTGGNQPQHF; DNA: TGTGCCAGCAGCGGTGGGACAGGGGGCAATCAGCCCCAGCATTTT
J: TRBJ1-1; V: TRBV9; D: -; size: -; CDR3: CASSVRSTNPNTEAFF; DNA: TGTGCCAGCAGCGTACGCAGTACCAACCCGAACACTGAAGCTTTCTTT
J: TRBJ2-7; V: TRBV3-1/TRBV3-2; D: TRBD2; size: -; CDR3: CASSQGLAGGYEQYF; DNA: TGTGCCAGCAGCCAAGGACTAGCGGGAGGGTACGAGCAGTACTTC
J: TRBJ2-2; V: TRBV30; D: -; size: -; CDR3: CAWNGGRGGELFF; DNA: TGTGCCTGGAATGGGGGTAGGGGCGGGGAGCTGTTTTTT
J: TRBJ1-2; V: TRBV6-6; D: -; size: -; CDR3: CASSGGGGSNYGYTF; DNA: TGTGCCAGCAGCGGGGGCGGGGGCTCTAACTATGGCTACACCTTC
J: TRBJ2-3; V: TRBV5-6; D: -; size: -; CDR3: CASSLGDDTQYF; DNA: TGTGCCAGCAGCTTAGGGGACGATACGCAGTATTTT
J: TRBJ1-1; V: TRBV6-5; D: TRBD1; size: -; CDR3: CASRKTGSDTEAFF; DNA: TGTGCCAGCAGGAAGACAGGGTCGGACACTGAAGCTTTCTTT
J: TRBJ1-4; V: TRBV27; D: -; size: -; CDR3: CASSSLSSANEKLFF; DNA: TGTGCCAGCAGTTCTCTAAGTTCGGCTAATGAAAAACTGTTTTTT
J: TRBJ1-1; V: TRBV6-2/TRBV6-3; D: -; size: few; CDR3: CASSYPRRGIGTEAFF; DNA: TGTGCCAGCAGTTACCCTAGACGGGGTATAGGCACTGAAGCTTTCTTT
J: TRBJ1-6; V: TRBV11-3; D: -; size: -; CDR3: CASSLDQNSPLHF; DNA: TGTGCCAGCAGCTTAGACCAGAATTCACCCCTCCACTTT
J: TRBJ2-1; V: TRBV7-9; D: TRBD2; size: -; CDR3: CASSKPGGSGVRYNEQFF; DNA: TGTGCCAGCAGCAAACCCGGTGGTAGCGGGGTTAGGTACAATGAGCAGTTCTTC
J: TRBJ1-1; V: TRBV18; D: -; size: -; CDR3: CASSRRTALNTEAFF; DNA: TGTGCCAGCTCAAGAAGGACAGCCTTGAACACTGAAGCTTTCTTT
J: TRBJ1-2; V: TRBV28; D: -; size: -; CDR3: CASSFPAARGYGYTF; DNA: TGTGCCAGCAGTTTCCCGGCAGCCCGGGGCTATGGCTACACCTTC
J: TRBJ1-1; V: TRBV7-9; D: -; size: -; CDR3: CASSLMSGEAFF; DNA: TGTGCCAGCAGCTTAATGTCGGGGGAAGCTTTCTTT
J: TRBJ1-1; V: TRBV7-8; D: TRBD1; size: medium-sized; CDR3: CASSLKAGTVTPNTEAFF; DNA: TGTGCCAGCAGCTTAAAGGCCGGGACAGTGACCCCGAACACTGAAGCTTTCTTT
J: TRBJ1-2; V: TRBV6-4; D: TRBD1; size: -; CDR3: CASSDGDRVDGYTF; DNA: TGTGCCAGCAGTGACGGGGACAGGGTCGATGGCTACACCTTC
J: TRBJ2-3; V: TRBV5-6; D: -; size: -; CDR3: CASSRRQLTSTDTQYF; DNA: TGTGCCAGCAGCCGACGGCAGCTTACCAGCACAGATACGCAGTATTTT
J: TRBJ2-7; V: TRBV9; D: -; size: -; CDR3: CASSSDYEQYF; DNA: TGTGCCAGCAGCTCCGACTACGAGCAGTACTTC
J: TRBJ1-1; V: TRBV7-9; D: TRBD1; size: -; CDR3: CASSRDRNTEAFF; DNA: TGTGCCAGCAGCCGGGACAGGAACACTGAAGCTTTCTTT
J: TRBJ2-3; V: TRBV4-3; D: TRBD2; size: -; CDR3: CASSHRGGYTDTQYF; DNA: TGCGCCAGCAGCCATCGCGGGGGGTACACAGATACGCAGTATTTT
J: TRBJ1-4; V: TRBV28; D: -; size: -; CDR3: CASSSLDRSTNEKLFF; DNA: TGTGCCAGCAGCTCACTTGATAGGTCAACTAATGAAAAACTGTTTTTT
J: TRBJ2-1; V: TRBV5-1; D: TRBD1; size: -; CDR3: CASSFSTGIWNEQFF; DNA: TGCGCCAGCAGCTTCTCGACAGGGATCTGGAATGAGCAGTTCTTC
J: TRBJ2-1; V: TRBV19; D: TRBD2; size: -; CDR3: CASSILAVDNEQFF; DNA: TGTGCCAGTAGTATACTAGCGGTTGACAATGAGCAGTTCTTC
J: TRBJ2-6; V: TRBV9; D: TRBD1; size: few; CDR3: CASSARQGRIPGANVLTF; DNA: TGTGCCAGCAGCGCCCGACAGGGGCGCATCCCTGGGGCCAACGTCCTGACTTTC
J: TRBJ2-7; V: TRBV2; D: -; size: -; CDR3: CASSEGAGYREQYF; DNA: TGTGCCAGCAGTGAGGGAGCAGGGTACCGCGAGCAGTACTTC
J: TRBJ1-1; V: TRBV27; D: -; size: -; CDR3: CASSLSPGATEAFF; DNA: TGTGCCAGCAGTTTATCCCCCGGGGCGACTGAAGCTTTCTTT
J: TRBJ1-6; V: TRBV9; D: -; size: -; CDR3: CASSSLTGSPLHF; DNA: TGTGCCAGCAGCTCTTTGACGGGGTCACCCCTCCACTTT
J: TRBJ1-3; V: TRBV9; D: -; size: -; CDR3: CASSVDAGDDGNTIYF; DNA: TGTGCCAGCAGCGTAGACGCAGGGGATGACGGAAACACCATATATTTT
J: TRBJ2-7; V: TRBV12-3/TRBV12-4; D: -; size: -; CDR3: CASSFGGVTQYF; DNA: TGTGCCAGCAGTTTTGGTGGGGTTACGCAGTACTTC
J: TRBJ2-7; V: TRBV29-1; D: -; size: -; CDR3: CSAGIGLYEQYF; DNA: TGCAGCGCCGGGATAGGATTGTACGAGCAGTACTTC
J: TRBJ1-1; V: TRBV28; D: -; size: -; CDR3: CASRLGPNTEAFF; DNA: TGTGCCAGCAGGCTGGGGCCGAACACTGAAGCTTTCTTT
J: TRBJ2-1; V: TRBV6-5; D: -; size: once; CDR3: CASSWGGDEQFF; DNA: TGTGCCAGCAGTTGGGGGGGCGATGAGCAGTTCTTC